The 5 T cell receptor beta chains given below trace back to one sample, sequenced in a study of shared clonotypes between healthy human individuals (dated by TCRdb to 2018 to 2021). To prepare the library, the immunoSEQ multiplex PCR assay was applied. The immuneACCESS repertoire file appears here via TCRdb, limited to in-frame rearrangements. These files lack a portion of the clones; in checked studies, under half of the deficit traces to unresolved V genes, and the cause of the others is not known. The sample records fewer than 600,000 clones, 79% of which are singletons. The ten largest clones capture less than 15% of the sample. The specimen sequenced was PBMCs. The receptors stem from a woman in her thirties or forties in good health. Some clones in this sample may be carry-over from other donors' samples.

The gene calls are TRBV6-5 and TRBJ2-7; D remains unclear. Per the germline V gene, CDR1 is MNHEY and CDR2 is SVGAGI. This CDR3 spans 15 amino acids. With 8 bases removed from V and 1 base from J, the gap between germline ends came to 18 bases. The CDR3 nucleotides read TGTGCCAGCTCCCCCTTGGAAGGCCCGTCCTACGAGCAGTACTTC. This encodes CASSPLEGPSYEQYF.

This chain connects TRBV13 to TRBJ2-7, with a possible D match to TRBD2 (7 bases). Germline loops: CDR1 PRHDT, CDR2 FYEKMQ (reference sequence). The CDR3 is 14 residues long. V lost 5 bases, J lost 3 bases, and 14 bases lay in between. The CDR3 is CASSTEGGDYEQYF. The CDR3 DNA reads TGTGCCAGCAGCACCGAGGGGGGGGACTACGAGCAGTACTTC. The full variable domain, with the rest looked up from reference TRBV13 and TRBJ2-7, is AAGVIQSPRHLIKEKRETATLKCYPIPRHDTVYWYQQGPGQDPQFLISFYEKMQSDKGSIPDRFSAQQFSDYHSELNMSSLELGDSALYFCASSTEGGDYEQYFGPGTRLTVT.

This clone was detected ten times or more. This chain joins TRBV25-1 and TRBJ2-7; tentative D call: TRBD1 (5 bases). CDR1 and CDR2 from the germline V gene are MGHDK and SYGVNS. The V end lost 1 base, the J end lost 0 bases, and 10 bases lay between the germline ends. The length of the CDR3 is 15 residues. The CDR3 sequence is CASSEWGTNSYEQYF. The DNA for the CDR3 is TGTGCCAGCAGTGAATGGGGCACCAACTCCTACGAGCAGTACTTC.

About this clone: This CDR3 is also generated by other DNA sequences in the sample. The chain carries TRBV27 and TRBJ1-1, with 7 bases aligning to TRBD1. Germline V gene lookup returns CDR1 MNHEY and CDR2 SMNVEV (reference sequence). CDR3 length equals 14 residues. Germline trimming cut 5 bases from V and 2 bases from J; bases unmatched to any gene: 5. DNA for the CDR3: TGTGCCAGCAGTCCCGGGACAGCCAACACTGAAGCTTTCTTT. Residues: CASSPGTANTEAFF.

The gene calls are TRBV7-8 and TRBJ2-7; D is tentatively TRBD1 or TRBD2 (5 bases each). With 1 base removed from V and 4 bases from J, the gap between germline ends came to 11 bases. CDR3 size: 14 residues. Germline CDR1 and CDR2: SGHVS and FQNEAQ. DNA of the CDR3: TGTGCCAGCAGCTTAGTGGGCAGGGAGTACGAGCAGTACTTC. It translates to CASSLVGREYEQYF.